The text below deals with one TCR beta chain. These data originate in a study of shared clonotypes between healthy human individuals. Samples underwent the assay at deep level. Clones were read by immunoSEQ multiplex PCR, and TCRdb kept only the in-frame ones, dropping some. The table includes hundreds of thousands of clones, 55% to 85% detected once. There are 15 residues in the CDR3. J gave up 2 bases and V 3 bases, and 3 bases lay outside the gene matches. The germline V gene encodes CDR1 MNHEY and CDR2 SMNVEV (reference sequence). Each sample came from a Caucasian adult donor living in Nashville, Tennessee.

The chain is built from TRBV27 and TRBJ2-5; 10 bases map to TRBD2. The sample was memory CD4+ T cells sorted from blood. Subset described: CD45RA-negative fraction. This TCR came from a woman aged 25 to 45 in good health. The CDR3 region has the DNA TGTGCCAGCAGTTTGAGGACTAGCGGACAAGAGACCCAGTACTTC. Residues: CASSLRTSGQETQYF.